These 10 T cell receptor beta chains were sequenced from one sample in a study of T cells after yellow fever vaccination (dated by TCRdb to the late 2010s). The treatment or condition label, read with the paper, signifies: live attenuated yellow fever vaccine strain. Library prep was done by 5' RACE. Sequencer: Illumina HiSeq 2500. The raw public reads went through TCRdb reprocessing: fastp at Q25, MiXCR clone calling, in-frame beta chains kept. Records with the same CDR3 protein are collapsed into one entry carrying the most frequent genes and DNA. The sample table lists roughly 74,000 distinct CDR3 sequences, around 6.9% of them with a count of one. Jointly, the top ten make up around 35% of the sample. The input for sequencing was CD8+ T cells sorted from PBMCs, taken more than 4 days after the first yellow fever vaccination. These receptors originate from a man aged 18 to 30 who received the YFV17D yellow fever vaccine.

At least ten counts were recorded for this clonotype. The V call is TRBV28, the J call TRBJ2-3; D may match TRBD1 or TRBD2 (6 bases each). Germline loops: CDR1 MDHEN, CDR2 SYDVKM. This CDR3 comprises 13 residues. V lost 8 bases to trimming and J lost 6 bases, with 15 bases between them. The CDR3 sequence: CASSPGGSDTQYF. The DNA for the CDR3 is TGTGCCAGCTCGCCCGGGGGCAGTGATACGCAGTATTTT.

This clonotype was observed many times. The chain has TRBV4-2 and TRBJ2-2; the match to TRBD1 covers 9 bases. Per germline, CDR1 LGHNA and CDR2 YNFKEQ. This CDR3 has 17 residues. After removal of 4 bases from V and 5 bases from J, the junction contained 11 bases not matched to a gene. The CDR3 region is CASSPSGTGSLTGELFF. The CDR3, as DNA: TGTGCCAGCAGCCCCTCCGGGACAGGGAGTTTAACCGGGGAGCTGTTTTTT.

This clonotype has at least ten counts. The CDR3 nucleotides read TGCGCCAGCAGCTTCAGGGGGGGAACCTACGAGCAGTACTTC. It translates to CASSFRGGTYEQYF. The chain combines TRBV5-1 with TRBJ2-7; D is possibly TRBD1 or TRBD2 (7 bases each). CDR1 and CDR2 from the germline V gene are SGHRS and YFSETQ. The CDR3 spans 14 residues. V lost 2 bases, J lost 2 bases, and 11 bases lay in between.

CDR3 DNA: TGTGCCAGCAGGATTCGAGACAGGGCGACCACCGGGGAGCTGTTTTTT. This encodes CASRIRDRATTGELFF. The rearrangement uses TRBV2 and TRBJ2-2; 7 nucleotides match TRBD1. The CDR3 covers 16 residues. The junction had 11 bases not matched to a gene; V was cut back by 6 bases and J by 4 bases. Germline assignment: CDR1 SNHLY and CDR2 FYNNEI.

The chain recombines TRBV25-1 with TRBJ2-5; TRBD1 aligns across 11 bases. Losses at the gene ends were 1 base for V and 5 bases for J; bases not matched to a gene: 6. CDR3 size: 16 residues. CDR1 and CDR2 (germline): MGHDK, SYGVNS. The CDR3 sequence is CASSEWGQGGTETQYF. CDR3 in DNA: TGTGCCAGCAGTGAATGGGGACAGGGGGGGACGGAGACCCAGTACTTC.

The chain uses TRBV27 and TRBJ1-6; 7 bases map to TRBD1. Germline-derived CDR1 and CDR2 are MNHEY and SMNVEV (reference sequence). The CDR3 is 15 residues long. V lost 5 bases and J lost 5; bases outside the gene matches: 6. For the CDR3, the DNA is TGTGCCAGCAGTCCCACAGGGGCGGATAATTCACCCCTCCACTTT. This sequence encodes CASSPTGADNSPLHF.

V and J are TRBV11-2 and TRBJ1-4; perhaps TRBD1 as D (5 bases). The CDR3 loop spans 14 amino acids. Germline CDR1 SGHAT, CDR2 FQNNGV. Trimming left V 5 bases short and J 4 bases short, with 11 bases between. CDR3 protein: CASSMTAYNEKLFF. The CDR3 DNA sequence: TGTGCCAGCAGCATGACAGCCTATAATGAAAAACTGTTTTTT.

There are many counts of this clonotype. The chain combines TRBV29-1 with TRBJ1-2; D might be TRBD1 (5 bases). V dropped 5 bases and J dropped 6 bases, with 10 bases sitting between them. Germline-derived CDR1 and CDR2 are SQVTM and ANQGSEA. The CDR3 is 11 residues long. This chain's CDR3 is CSVLQDNGYTF. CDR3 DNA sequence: TGCAGCGTTTTACAGGATAATGGCTACACCTTC.

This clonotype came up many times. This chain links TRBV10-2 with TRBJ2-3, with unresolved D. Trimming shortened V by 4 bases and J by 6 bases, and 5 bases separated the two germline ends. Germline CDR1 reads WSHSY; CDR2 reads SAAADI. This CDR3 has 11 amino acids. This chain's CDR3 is CASSGLDTQYF. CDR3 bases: TGCGCCAGCAGTGGACTGGATACGCAGTATTTT.

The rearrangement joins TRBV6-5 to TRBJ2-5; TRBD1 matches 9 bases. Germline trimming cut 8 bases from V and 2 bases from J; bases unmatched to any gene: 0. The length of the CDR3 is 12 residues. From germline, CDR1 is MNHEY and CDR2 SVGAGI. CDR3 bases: TGTGCCAGCGGGACAGGGCAAGAGACCCAGTACTTC. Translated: CASGTGQETQYF.